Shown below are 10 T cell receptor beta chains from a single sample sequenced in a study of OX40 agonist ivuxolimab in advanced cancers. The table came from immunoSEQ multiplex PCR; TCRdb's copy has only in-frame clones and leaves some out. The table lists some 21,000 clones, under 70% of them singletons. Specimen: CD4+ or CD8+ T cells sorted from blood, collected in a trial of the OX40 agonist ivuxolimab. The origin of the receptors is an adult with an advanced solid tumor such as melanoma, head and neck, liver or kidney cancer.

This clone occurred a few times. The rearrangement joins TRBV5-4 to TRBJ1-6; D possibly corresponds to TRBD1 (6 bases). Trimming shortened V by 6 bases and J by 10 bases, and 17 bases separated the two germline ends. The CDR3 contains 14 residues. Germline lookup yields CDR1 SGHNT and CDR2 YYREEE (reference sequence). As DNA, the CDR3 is TGTGCCAGCACCAAACAGGGAGGGGCCTCACCCCTCCACTTT. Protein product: CASTKQGGASPLHF. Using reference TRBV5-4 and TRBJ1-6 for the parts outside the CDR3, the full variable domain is ETGVTQSPTHLIKTRGQQVTLRCSSQSGHNTVSWYQQALGQGPQFIFQYYREEENGRGNFPPRFSGLQFPNYSSELNVNALELDDSALYLCASTKQGGASPLHFGNGTRLTVT.

The CDR3 sequence: CSVEAGDGTYEQYF. CDR3 coding DNA: TGCAGCGTTGAAGCCGGTGACGGAACCTACGAGCAGTACTTC. V usage is TRBV29-1 and J usage is TRBJ2-7, with D unresolved. This CDR3 has 14 residues. Per germline, CDR1 SQVTM and CDR2 ANQGSEA. Deletions cut 1 base from V and 2 bases from J, with 12 bases between.

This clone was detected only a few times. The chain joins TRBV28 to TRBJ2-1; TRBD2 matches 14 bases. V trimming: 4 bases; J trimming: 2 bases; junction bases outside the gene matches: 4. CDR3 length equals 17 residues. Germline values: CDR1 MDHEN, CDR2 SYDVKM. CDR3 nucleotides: TGTGCCAGCAGTTCGCCGACTAGCGGGAGGGCCTACAATGAGCAGTTCTTC. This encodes CASSSPTSGRAYNEQFF.

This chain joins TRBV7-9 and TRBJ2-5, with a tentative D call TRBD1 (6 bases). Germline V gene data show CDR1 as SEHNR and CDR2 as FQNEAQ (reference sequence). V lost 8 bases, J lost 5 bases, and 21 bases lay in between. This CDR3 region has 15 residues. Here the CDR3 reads CASCVRGWKEETQYF. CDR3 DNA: TGTGCCAGCTGTGTCAGGGGATGGAAGGAGGAGACCCAGTACTTC.

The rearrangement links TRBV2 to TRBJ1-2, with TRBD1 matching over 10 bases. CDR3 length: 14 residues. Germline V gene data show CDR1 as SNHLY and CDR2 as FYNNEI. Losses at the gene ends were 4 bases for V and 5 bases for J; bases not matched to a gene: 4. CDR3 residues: CASSAGQGSYGYTF. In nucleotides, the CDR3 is TGTGCCAGCAGTGCGGGACAGGGGTCTTATGGCTACACCTTC.

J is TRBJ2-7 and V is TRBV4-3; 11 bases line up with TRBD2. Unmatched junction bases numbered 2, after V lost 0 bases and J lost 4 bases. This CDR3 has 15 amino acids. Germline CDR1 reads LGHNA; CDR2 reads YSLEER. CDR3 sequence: CASSQETSGVYEQYF. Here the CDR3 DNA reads TGCGCCAGCAGCCAAGAGACTAGCGGGGTTTACGAGCAGTACTTC.

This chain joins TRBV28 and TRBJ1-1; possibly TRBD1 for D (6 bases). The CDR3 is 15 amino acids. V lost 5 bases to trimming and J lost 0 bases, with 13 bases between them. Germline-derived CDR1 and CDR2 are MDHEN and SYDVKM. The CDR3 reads CASSLYQGMNTEAFF. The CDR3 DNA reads TGTGCCAGCAGTCTTTATCAGGGGATGAACACTGAAGCTTTCTTT.

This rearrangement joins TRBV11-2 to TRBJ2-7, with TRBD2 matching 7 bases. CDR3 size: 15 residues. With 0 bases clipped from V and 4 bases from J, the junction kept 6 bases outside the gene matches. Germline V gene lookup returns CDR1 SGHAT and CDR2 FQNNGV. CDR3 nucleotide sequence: TGTGCCAGCAGCTTAGAGGGAGGGGAAATTTACGAGCAGTACTTC. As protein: CASSLEGGEIYEQYF.

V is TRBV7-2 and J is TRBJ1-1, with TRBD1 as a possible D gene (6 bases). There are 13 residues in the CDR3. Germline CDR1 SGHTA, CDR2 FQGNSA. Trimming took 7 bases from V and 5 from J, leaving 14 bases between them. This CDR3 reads CASTQGGLTEAFF. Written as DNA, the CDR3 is TGTGCCAGCACCCAAGGGGGGTTGACTGAAGCTTTCTTT.

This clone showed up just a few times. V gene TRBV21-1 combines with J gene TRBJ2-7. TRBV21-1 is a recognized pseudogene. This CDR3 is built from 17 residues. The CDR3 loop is CASSSTGTSGNYYEQYF. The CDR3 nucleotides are TGTGCCAGCAGTTCCACCGGGACCTCCGGCAACTACTACGAGCAGTACTTC.